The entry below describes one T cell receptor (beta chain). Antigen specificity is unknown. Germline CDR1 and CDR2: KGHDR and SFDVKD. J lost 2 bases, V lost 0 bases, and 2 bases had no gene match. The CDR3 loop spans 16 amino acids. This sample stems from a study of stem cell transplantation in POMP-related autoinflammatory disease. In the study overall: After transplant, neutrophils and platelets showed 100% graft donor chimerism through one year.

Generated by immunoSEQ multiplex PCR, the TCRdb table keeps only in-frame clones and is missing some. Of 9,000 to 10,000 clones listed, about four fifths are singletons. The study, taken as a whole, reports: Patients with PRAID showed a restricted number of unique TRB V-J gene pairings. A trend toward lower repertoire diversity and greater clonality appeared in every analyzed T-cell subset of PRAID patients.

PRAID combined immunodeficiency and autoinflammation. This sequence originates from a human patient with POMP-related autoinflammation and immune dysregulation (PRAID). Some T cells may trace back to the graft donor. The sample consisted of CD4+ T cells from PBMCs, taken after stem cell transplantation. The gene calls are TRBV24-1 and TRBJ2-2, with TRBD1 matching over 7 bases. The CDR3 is CATSDLDRVNTGELFF. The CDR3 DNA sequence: TGTGCCACCAGTGATTTGGACAGGGTAAACACCGGGGAGCTGTTTTTT.